These 28 T cell receptor beta chains came from one sample sequenced in a study of T cell responses to AZD1222 COVID-19 vaccine. Here immunoSEQ multiplex PCR was the method, and the copy in TCRdb shows in-frame clones only, minus some. The data show 160,000 or so clones, about 90% seen once. The sample consisted of peripheral blood, taken 28 days after the second AZD1222 dose. The receptors were sampled from an adult who received the AZD1222 COVID-19 vaccine.

The V and J genes are TRBV2 and TRBJ2-2; 10 bases agree with TRBD2. CDR1 and CDR2 from the germline V gene are SNHLY and FYNNEI. This CDR3 region has 16 residues. Trimming removed 4 bases from V and 4 bases from J; junction bases left unmatched: 6. CDR3 nucleotides: TGTGCCAGCAGTGTCGGAGCGGGGGGGCCCACCGGGGAGCTGTTTTTT. This encodes CASSVGAGGPTGELFF.

V is TRBV6-5 and J is TRBJ1-2, with TRBD1 as a possible D gene (6 bases). The ends were cut back, 2 bases at V and 7 bases at J, with 14 bases in the middle. Germline loops: CDR1 MNHEY, CDR2 SVGAGI. The CDR3 contains 14 residues. The CDR3 is CASSYGGFGSGYTF. DNA for the CDR3: TGTGCCAGCAGTTACGGGGGCTTTGGTTCTGGCTACACCTTC.

The chain has TRBV13 and TRBJ2-1; TRBD1 aligns across 8 bases. From germline, CDR1 is PRHDT and CDR2 FYEKMQ (reference sequence). This CDR3 region has 13 residues. After removal of 5 bases from V and 4 bases from J, the junction contained 1 base not matched to a gene. In DNA, the CDR3 is TGTGCCAGCAGCGGGACAGGATACAATGAGCAGTTCTTC. This codes for CASSGTGYNEQFF.

This chain links TRBV23-1 with TRBJ2-7; no clear D gene. TRBV23-1 is assigned to the ORF class and has an uncertain function. The CDR3 is made up of 15 amino acids. The V gene lost 8 bases and the J gene lost 4 bases, with 21 bases spanning the gap. Here the CDR3 DNA reads TGCGCCAGCGCGCACTGTGGGCTATCCCCTTACGAGCAGTACTTC. Amino acid sequence: CASAHCGLSPYEQYF.

The chain couples TRBV6-1 to TRBJ1-1; possible D gene TRBD1, 5 bases. Germline CDR1 is MNHNS and CDR2 is SASEGT. V was cut by 3 bases and J by 11 bases, with 10 bases left in between. CDR3 length equals 11 residues. The CDR3 sequence: CASSDRVGAFF. The CDR3 nucleotides are TGTGCCAGCAGTGACAGGGTTGGGGCTTTCTTT.

The gene calls are TRBV28 and TRBJ1-2; the match to TRBD1 covers 7 bases. This CDR3 spans 15 amino acids. Germline trimming cut 5 bases from V and 6 bases from J; bases unmatched to any gene: 12. The germline CDR1 and CDR2 sequences are MDHEN and SYDVKM. The CDR3 nucleotides are TGTGCCAGCAGTACGCCCGTGGAGGGGGCTCATGGCTACACCTTC. Translating gives CASSTPVEGAHGYTF.

The rearrangement uses TRBV6-6 and TRBJ1-6; D call uncertain. With 6 bases removed from V and 7 bases from J, the gap between germline ends came to 7 bases. The CDR3 spans 12 residues. Per germline, CDR1 MNHNY and CDR2 SVGAGI (reference sequence). The CDR3 region is CASSLGNSPLHF. CDR3 in DNA: TGTGCCAGCAGCCTAGGGAATTCACCCCTCCACTTT.

A single count supports this clone. V usage is TRBV4-1 and J usage is TRBJ1-5, with 7 bases aligning to TRBD1. CDR3 length equals 14 residues. Germline CDR1 reads MGHRA; CDR2 reads YSYEKL. The V segment lost 4 bases and the J segment 1 base; nucleotides outside the gene matches: 1. CDR3 protein: CASSLTGSNQPQHF. The CDR3 DNA follows: TGCGCCAGCAGCCTGACAGGGAGCAATCAGCCCCAGCATTTT.

V gene TRBV18 combines with J gene TRBJ1-1; D ambiguous. Germline CDR1 is KGHSH and CDR2 is LQKENI. This CDR3 spans 13 amino acids. V was clipped by 0 bases and J by 5 bases, with 7 bases between them. Written as DNA, the CDR3 is TGTGCCAGCTCACCACCGTCCGGAACTGAAGCTTTCTTT. Translated, it gives CASSPPSGTEAFF.

About this clone: Other DNA sequences of this sample code for an identical CDR3. The V call is TRBV4-1, the J call TRBJ2-7; 8 positions agree with TRBD2. This CDR3 has 14 residues. V shed 3 bases, J shed 7 bases, and the junction held 8 bases outside the gene matches. Germline values: CDR1 MGHRA, CDR2 YSYEKL. Here the CDR3 DNA reads TGCGCCAGCAGCCATATCCGGTTAGCGGGGGAGCAGTACTTC. Translation: CASSHIRLAGEQYF.

The sample holds one count of this clone. This chain uses TRBV19 with TRBJ1-1; D is undetermined. V was clipped by 4 bases and J by 2 bases, with 5 bases between them. The CDR3 is 12 residues long. Germline V gene lookup returns CDR1 LNHDA and CDR2 SQIVND (reference sequence). This CDR3 is CASSTVNTEAFF. CDR3 in DNA: TGTGCCAGTAGTACCGTAAACACTGAAGCTTTCTTT.

The chain has TRBV7-9 and TRBJ1-4; 7 nucleotides align to TRBD1. Unmatched junction bases numbered 10, after V lost 5 bases and J lost 13 bases. Germline V gene data show CDR1 as SEHNR and CDR2 as FQNEAQ (reference sequence). The CDR3 is 13 residues long. In DNA form, the CDR3 reads TGTGCCAGCAGCAATCGACAGGGCGAATTACTGTTTTTT. Its protein is CASSNRQGELLFF.

The chain carries TRBV7-9 and TRBJ1-2; TRBD1 agrees at 9 bases. Germline-derived CDR1 and CDR2 are SEHNR and FQNEAQ (reference sequence). J gave up 3 bases and V 6 bases, and 8 bases lay outside the gene matches. The CDR3 runs to 15 residues. CDR3 region: CASSSLTGGDYGYTF. CDR3 bases: TGTGCCAGCAGTTCCTTGACAGGGGGGGACTATGGCTACACCTTC.

The chain is built from TRBV7-9 and TRBJ2-1; TRBD1 matches 10 bases. The length of the CDR3 is 16 residues. J was trimmed by 7 bases and V by 1 base; bases with no gene match: 7. CDR1 SEHNR and CDR2 FQNEAQ come from the germline V gene (reference sequence). In DNA form, the CDR3 reads TGTGCCAGCAGCTTAGTTGGGACAGGGGTCTTAAATGAGCAGTTCTTC. Translation: CASSLVGTGVLNEQFF.

This clone showed up just a few times. The chain combines TRBV10-3 with TRBJ2-7; TRBD1 matches 12 bases. J gave up 3 bases and V 6 bases, and 6 bases lay outside the gene matches. Germline V gene data show CDR1 as ENHRY and CDR2 as SYGVKD. This CDR3 region has 15 residues. CDR3 sequence (DNA): TGTGCCATCAGGCTAGGGACAGGGGGCGACTACGAGCAGTACTTC. Amino acid sequence: CAIRLGTGGDYEQYF.

V usage is TRBV28 and J usage is TRBJ1-6, with 9 nucleotides matching TRBD1. The CDR3 spans 14 residues. Germline V gene lookup returns CDR1 MDHEN and CDR2 SYDVKM. J lost 7 bases, V lost 2 bases, and 0 bases had no gene match. The CDR3 region is CASSLGQGNSPLHF. The CDR3 bases are TGTGCCAGCAGTTTAGGACAGGGGAATTCACCCCTCCACTTT.

V gene TRBV9 combines with J gene TRBJ1-6, with 7 bases aligning to TRBD1. V lost 3 bases and J lost 8; bases outside the gene matches: 8. CDR3 length: 15 residues. CDR1 and CDR2 from the germline V gene are SGDLS and YYNGEE. The CDR3, as DNA: TGTGCCAGCAGCGCCCCGACAGGGTCGGATTCACCCCTCCACTTT. This encodes CASSAPTGSDSPLHF.

The chain has TRBV10-3 and TRBJ2-3; D is tentatively TRBD1 or TRBD2 (5 bases each). In germline, CDR1 is ENHRY, CDR2 SYGVKD. This CDR3 comprises 16 residues. The germline V and J ends were trimmed by 4 bases and 2 bases, with 16 bases remaining between them. The CDR3 sequence is CAISGGTSSTTDTQYF. In nucleotides, the CDR3 is TGTGCCATCAGTGGAGGGACCTCTAGCACCACAGATACGCAGTATTTT.

This rearrangement joins TRBV6-5 to TRBJ2-1; tentatively, D is TRBD2 (6 bases). With 7 bases removed from V and 3 bases from J, the gap between germline ends came to 13 bases. This CDR3 has 14 amino acids. The germline V gene has CDR1 MNHEY and CDR2 SVGAGI. The CDR3 DNA is TGTGCCAGCAAACGGACGGGGGTCTACAATGAGCAGTTCTTC. It yields the protein CASKRTGVYNEQFF.

In regard to this clone: Within the sample, other DNA sequences also encode this same CDR3. The chain has TRBV9 and TRBJ1-1; D gene uncertain. Trimming shortened V by 0 bases and J by 4 bases, and 7 bases separated the two germline ends. There are 13 residues in the CDR3. Germline CDR1 SGDLS, CDR2 YYNGEE. The CDR3 sequence: CASSVGGSTEAFF. The CDR3 bases are TGTGCCAGCAGCGTAGGAGGGTCCACTGAAGCTTTCTTT.

V is TRBV5-1 and J is TRBJ2-7, with 8 bases aligning to TRBD1. J lost 2 bases, V lost 6 bases, and 4 bases had no gene match. The CDR3 covers 13 residues. From germline, CDR1 is SGHRS and CDR2 YFSETQ. The CDR3 coding sequence is TGCGCCAGCACCCGGACAGGGACCTACGAGCAGTACTTC. Residues: CASTRTGTYEQYF.

The V and J genes are TRBV2 and TRBJ1-6, with 8 bases that match TRBD1. The junction had 6 bases not matched to a gene; V was cut back by 4 bases and J by 7 bases. The CDR3 extends over 15 amino acids. From germline, CDR1 is SNHLY and CDR2 FYNNEI. CDR3 in amino acids: CASSGSAGGNSPLHF. CDR3 DNA sequence: TGTGCCAGCAGTGGGTCGGCAGGGGGCAATTCACCCCTCCACTTT.

The rearrangement joins TRBV19 to TRBJ1-1; 7 nucleotides match TRBD1. The CDR3 is made up of 16 amino acids. J lost 3 bases, V lost 4 bases, and 11 bases had no gene match. The germline V gene encodes CDR1 LNHDA and CDR2 SQIVND (reference sequence). The CDR3 protein is CASSKTTGWIYTEAFF. For the CDR3, the DNA is TGTGCCAGTAGTAAGACGACAGGGTGGATCTACACTGAAGCTTTCTTT.

The genes are TRBV11-2 and TRBJ2-7; 10 positions agree with TRBD1. The CDR3 totals 15 residues. Per germline, CDR1 SGHAT and CDR2 FQNNGV. With 5 bases clipped from V and 0 bases from J, the junction kept 4 bases outside the gene matches. CDR3 amino acids: CASSTRTGGSYEQYF. CDR3 DNA: TGTGCCAGCAGCACCCGGACAGGGGGCTCCTACGAGCAGTACTTC.

This clone was seen a few times. An end of the junction does not agree with germline; a read error may underlie this. CDR3 sequence reads: CASSRSGTGRTLAF. The CDR3 DNA follows: TGTGCCAGCAGCCGATCCGGGACAGGGAGGACCTTAGCCTTC. The J gene is TRBJ2-7, the V gene TRBV6-5; 9 nucleotides line up with TRBD1. CDR1 is MNHEY and CDR2 is SVGAGI in the germline V gene. The CDR3 sequence is 14 residues long.

This clone appeared once. This chain connects TRBV11-2 to TRBJ2-3; unclear D gene. CDR1 is SGHAT and CDR2 is FQNNGV in the germline V gene. V was trimmed by 2 bases and J by 2 bases, leaving 11 bases between them. This CDR3 spans 15 amino acids. CDR3 sequence reads: CASSLRAPSTDTQYF. The CDR3 region has the DNA TGTGCCAGCAGCTTACGCGCCCCCTCCACAGATACGCAGTATTTT.

This clone showed up just once. The chain combines TRBV6-5 with TRBJ1-5; D gene ambiguous. The CDR3 consists of 12 residues. The V end was cut by 5 bases, the J end by 3 bases, with 5 bases between. Germline CDR1 and CDR2: MNHEY and SVGAGI. The CDR3 DNA reads TGTGCCAGCAGTCCCTTCAATCAGCCCCAGCATTTT. The encoded protein is CASSPFNQPQHF.

The chain is built from TRBV6-1 and TRBJ2-1, with TRBD1 matching over 7 bases. Per the germline V gene, CDR1 is MNHNS and CDR2 is SASEGT. V shed 3 bases and J 4 bases; nucleotides not matched to a gene: 9. The CDR3 runs 16 residues. The CDR3 spells CASSDSWDSQYNEQFF. The DNA of the CDR3 is TGTGCCAGCAGTGATTCCTGGGACAGCCAGTACAATGAGCAGTTCTTC.